This T cell receptor (beta chain) was profiled in a study of cytomegalovirus exposure and HLA in healthy donors. The V and J ends lost 8 bases and 7 bases respectively, with 9 bases between them. The CDR3 is 12 amino acids. Germline CDR1 reads ENHRY; CDR2 reads SYGVKD. In the PCR, 60 Vbeta and 13 Jbeta primers were used. The assay was immunoSEQ multiplex PCR, and TCRdb's table has in-frame clones only and misses some. The profile covers roughly 90,000 clones, with about 90% appearing a single time and under 2.5% taken by the ten largest. The sample consisted of PBMCs. This TCR derives from a man aged 18-30 years in good health and CMV-seronegative. V and J are TRBV10-3 and TRBJ1-6, with a tentative D call TRBD1 (6 bases). The CDR3: CAISGTNSPLHF. CDR3 DNA: TGTGCCATCTCAGGGACAAATTCACCCCTCCACTTT.